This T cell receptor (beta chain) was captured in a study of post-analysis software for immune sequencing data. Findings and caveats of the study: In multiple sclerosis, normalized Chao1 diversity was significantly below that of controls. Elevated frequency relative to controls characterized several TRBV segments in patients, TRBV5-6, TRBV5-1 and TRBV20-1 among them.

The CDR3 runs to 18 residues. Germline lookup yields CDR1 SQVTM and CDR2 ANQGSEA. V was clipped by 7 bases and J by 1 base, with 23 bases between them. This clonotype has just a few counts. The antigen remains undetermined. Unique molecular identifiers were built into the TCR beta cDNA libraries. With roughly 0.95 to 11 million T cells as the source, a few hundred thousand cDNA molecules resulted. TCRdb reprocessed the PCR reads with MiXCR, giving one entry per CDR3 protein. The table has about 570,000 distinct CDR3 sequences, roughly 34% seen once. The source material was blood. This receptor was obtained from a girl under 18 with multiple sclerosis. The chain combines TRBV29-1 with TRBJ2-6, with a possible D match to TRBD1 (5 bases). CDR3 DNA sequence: TGCAGCGGGCACCTCACAGGTACAGACGAGTCTGGGGCCAACGTCCTGACTTTC. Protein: CSGHLTGTDESGANVLTF.